The TCR beta chain described here comes from a study of T cells expressing NK-cell markers. Study context: Sequencing of TCR beta repertoires drew on sorted CD3+CD56+NKG2C+, CD3+CD56+NKG2C- and CD3+CD56-NKG2C+ T cells.

In regard to this clonotype: Its antigen remains unknown.

Overall study results and limits: There were several donors in whom these clonotypes also led the CD3+CD56-NKG2C+ fraction.

Beta-chain TCR cDNA was generated via 5'RACE template switching with UMIs. TCRdb re-called the 5' RACE reads, yielding one record per CDR3 amino acid sequence without DNA. Its clone listing holds about 260,000 distinct CDR3 sequences. The TCR comes from a woman aged 18-70 years in good health. The sample comprised blood T cells: a sorted CD56 or NKG2C T cell subset, CD4+ or CD8+ T cells, or bulk PBMC T cells (not recorded which).

CDR3 sequence: CASRDPGQGLDGYTF. The rearrangement links TRBV6-1 to TRBJ1-2; the D call from TCRdb, TRBD1, cannot be confirmed without DNA. The CDR3 runs 15 residues. The germline gives CDR1 MNHNS, CDR2 SASEGT.